One and the same sample provided the 5 T cell receptor beta chains below, sequenced in a study of a mutant IDH1 vaccine in newly diagnosed glioma. Measured with immunoSEQ multiplex PCR; TCRdb has only the in-frame clones, and not every one. The table records fewer than 45,000 clones, about 78% of them present only once. Their antigens remain unidentified. The time point was: week 23, last vaccination. Each dose delivered 300 ug of mutant IDH1 20-mer peptide subcutaneously with imiquimod. Sample: PBMCs, taken from a glioma patient whose treatment included an IDH1 peptide vaccine. All receptors derive from a woman aged 40 to 50 with glioma. Some clones in this sample may be carry-over from other donors' samples.

The J gene is TRBJ1-4, the V gene TRBV30; 9 bases map to TRBD1. Germline assignment: CDR1 GTSNPN and CDR2 SVGIG (reference sequence). This CDR3 region has 13 residues. Trimming at V came to 7 bases and at J to 7 bases, leaving 7 bases not matched to a gene. The CDR3 reads CAFFGQGSEKLFF. The CDR3 DNA sequence: TGTGCCTTTTTCGGACAGGGGAGTGAAAAACTGTTTTTT.

By sample fraction, this clone is medium-sized. The chain employs TRBV7-3 and TRBJ2-6, with 11 positions matching TRBD1. This CDR3 contains 22 residues. Losses at the gene ends were 5 bases for V and 1 base for J; bases not matched to a gene: 19. CDR1 is SGHTA and CDR2 is FQGTGA in the germline V gene. The CDR3 region has the DNA TGTGCCAGCAGCCCCTCTCCTGGACAGGGGGCGTTTTTTAGGTCTGGGGCCAACGTCCTGACTTTC. Translation gives CASSPSPGQGAFFRSGANVLTF. The full variable domain, in which reference TRBV7-3 and TRBJ2-6 provide the parts outside the CDR3, is GAGVSQTPSNKVTEKGKYVELRCDPISGHTALYWYRQSLGQGPEFLIYFQGTGAADDSGLPNDRFFAVRPEGSVSTLKIQRTERGDSAVYLCASSPSPGQGAFFRSGANVLTFGAGSRLTVL.

This clone came up a few times. The genes are TRBV28 and TRBJ1-1; 7 nucleotides align to TRBD1. Germline CDR1 MDHEN, CDR2 SYDVKM. V was pared by 4 bases and J by 1 base, with 12 bases of the junction left unmatched. The CDR3 runs to 17 residues. The CDR3 is CASSYPPRQGRNTEAFF. The CDR3 nucleotides read TGTGCCAGCAGTTACCCCCCTCGACAGGGAAGGAACACTGAAGCTTTCTTT. Using reference TRBV28 and TRBJ1-1 for the parts outside the CDR3, the full variable domain is DVKVTQSSRYLVKRTGEKVFLECVQDMDHENMFWYRQDPGLGLRLIYFSYDVKMKEKGDIPEGYSVSREKKERFSLILESASTNQTSMYLCASSYPPRQGRNTEAFFGQGTRLTVV.

The chain carries TRBV4-1 and TRBJ2-1; D remains ambiguous. There are 16 residues in the CDR3. CDR1 is MGHRA and CDR2 is YSYEKL in the germline V gene. V lost 6 bases and J lost 4, with 19 bases in between. CDR3 region: CASSPGTVPSYNEQFF. The CDR3 DNA is TGCGCCAGCAGTCCCGGAACAGTTCCTTCTTACAATGAGCAGTTCTTC.

The CDR3 DNA is TGTGCCAGCAGCAGGGGGAGGGTCTATGGCTACACCTTC. Its protein product is CASSRGRVYGYTF. This chain links TRBV28 with TRBJ1-2; TRBD1 matches 7 bases. The germline V gene has CDR1 MDHEN and CDR2 SYDVKM. J gave up 4 bases and V 6 bases, and 5 bases lay outside the gene matches. The CDR3 consists of 13 residues.